This note documents a single T cell receptor (beta chain) sequence. This specimen includes other DNA sequences encoding the same CDR3. Libraries were prepared by immunoSEQ multiplex PCR; TCRdb keeps only in-frame clonotypes and omits some of them. The data hold approximately 63,000 clones, with 79% observed a single time. The sample comes from a study of OX40 agonist ivuxolimab in advanced cancers. The wider study: Participants could have had prior anti-PD-1, anti-PD-L1 or anti-CTLA-4 therapy, and about 40% had some.

Looked up from germline, CDR1 is LNHDA and CDR2 is SQIVND (reference sequence). Unmatched junction bases numbered 1, after V lost 6 bases and J lost 3 bases. The CDR3 runs to 13 residues. The chain links TRBV19 to TRBJ2-5; the match to TRBD2 covers 10 bases. The starting material was CD4+ or CD8+ T cells sorted from blood, obtained in a trial of the OX40 agonist ivuxolimab. The clonotype was recovered from an adult with an advanced solid tumor such as melanoma, head and neck, liver or kidney cancer. CDR3 region: CASRSGGEETQYF. Here the CDR3 DNA reads TGTGCCAGTAGAAGCGGGGGGGAAGAGACCCAGTACTTC.